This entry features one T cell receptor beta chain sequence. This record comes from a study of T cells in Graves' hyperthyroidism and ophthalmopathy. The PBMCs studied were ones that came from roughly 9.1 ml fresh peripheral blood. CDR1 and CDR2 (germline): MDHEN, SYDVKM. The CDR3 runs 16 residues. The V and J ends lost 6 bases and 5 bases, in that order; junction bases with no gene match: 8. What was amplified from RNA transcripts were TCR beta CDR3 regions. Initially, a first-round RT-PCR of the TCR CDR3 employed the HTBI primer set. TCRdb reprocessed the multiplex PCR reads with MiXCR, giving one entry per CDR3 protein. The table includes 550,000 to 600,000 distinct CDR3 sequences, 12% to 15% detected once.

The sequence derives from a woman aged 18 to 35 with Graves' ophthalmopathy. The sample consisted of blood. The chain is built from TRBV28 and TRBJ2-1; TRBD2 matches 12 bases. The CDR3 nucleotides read TGTGCCAGCAGCCCCCCTAGCGGGAGGGCCGACAATGAGCAGTTCTTC. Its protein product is CASSPPSGRADNEQFF. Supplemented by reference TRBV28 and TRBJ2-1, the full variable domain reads DVKVTQSSRYLVKRTGEKVFLECVQDMDHENMFWYRQDPGLGLRLIYFSYDVKMKEKGDIPEGYSVSREKKERFSLILESASTNQTSMYLCASSPPSGRADNEQFFGPGTRLTVL.